This TCR beta chain was recorded in a study of control samples from healthy donors and cancer patients. Here immunoSEQ multiplex PCR was the method, and the copy in TCRdb shows in-frame clones only, minus some. The repertoire has roughly 74,000 clones, over 90% of them found once; the top ten carry 4.5% to 6%. The CDR3 is 17 amino acids. The V gene lost 4 bases and the J gene lost 0 bases, with 17 bases spanning the gap. The germline V gene has CDR1 SGHTA and CDR2 FQGTGA. This sequence originates from a woman aged 18-30 years in good health. The chain carries TRBV7-3 and TRBJ2-3, with a possible D match to TRBD2 (5 bases). Sequencing used blood. The CDR3, as DNA: TGTGCCAGCAGCTCAAGACCGAGGGCCACTAGCACAGATACGCAGTATTTT. Translated: CASSSRPRATSTDTQYF.